This entry concerns a single TCR beta chain. Its antigen is undetermined. This entry is derived from a study of T cell repertoires in cytomegalovirus infection. About the study: Public TCR beta signature analysis indicated the presence of both CMV infection and matching HLA type.

Germline V gives CDR1 DFQATT, CDR2 SNEGSKA (reference sequence). The CDR3 loop spans 10 amino acids. In TCRdb, the reads were re-called with MiXCR into one record per CDR3 protein. The data contain hundreds of thousands of distinct CDR3 sequences, roughly 16% of them singletons. Findings and limits, study-wide: The cumulative frequency of public TCR beta families identified carriers of CMV plus the relevant HLA. Dominating the ex vivo response were HLA-C-restricted CMV-specific TCR beta clonotypes.

The chain carries TRBV20-1 and TRBJ1-4, with D perhaps TRBD1 (5 bases). Input material: PBMCs. The source of this sequence is a human donor in good health (CMV status not recorded). Some clones in this sample may be carry-over from other donors' samples. DNA for the CDR3: TGCAGGGGGCGGCGGATGGAACTGTTTTTT. As protein: CRGRRMELFF.